A selection of T cell receptor beta chains follows, all from one sample in a study of T cell changes during pregnancy in multiple sclerosis. Assay used: immunoSEQ multiplex PCR; TCRdb lists only in-frame clones, some missing. The sample holds 60,000 or so clones, about 91% seen once. Specimen: peripheral blood, collected before pregnancy. The source of these receptors is a female donor with multiple sclerosis, enrolled in a pregnancy study. The CDR3 runs from the conserved cysteine through the conserved F or W. The D gene is left open where the match is weak. Clone sizes are given selectively: once, few, many, or a class where the clone is expanded.

j_gene: TRBJ2-3; v_gene: TRBV30; d_gene: TRBD2; abundance: .; CDR3nt: TGTGCCTGGAGTTTAGCTAGCGGGGGCTCAGATACGCAGTATTTT; CDR3aa: CAWSLASGGSDTQYF
j_gene: TRBJ2-1; v_gene: TRBV19; d_gene: .; abundance: .; CDR3nt: TGTGCCAGTAGTCTCCCGGACTGGAGGAATGAGCAGTTCTTC; CDR3aa: CASSLPDWRNEQFF
j_gene: TRBJ2-1; v_gene: TRBV6-5; d_gene: TRBD2; abundance: .; CDR3nt: TGTGCCAGCAGTCTTACTAGCGGGGGGTACAATGAGCAGTTCTTC; CDR3aa: CASSLTSGGYNEQFF
j_gene: TRBJ1-2; v_gene: TRBV5-6; d_gene: .; abundance: .; CDR3nt: TGTGCCAGCAGCCTTGCGGGGATGAACGGCTACACCTTC; CDR3aa: CASSLAGMNGYTF
j_gene: TRBJ1-1; v_gene: TRBV7-2; d_gene: TRBD1; abundance: .; CDR3nt: TGTGCCAGCAGCCCCGAACGGACAGGTTTGAACACTGAAGCTTTCTTT; CDR3aa: CASSPERTGLNTEAFF
j_gene: TRBJ2-3; v_gene: TRBV21-1; d_gene: .; abundance: .; CDR3nt: TGTGCCAGCAGCAAAGCGCGTGAGCGGGGGGGCCAAGATACGCAGTATTTT; CDR3aa: CASSKARERGGQDTQYF
j_gene: TRBJ2-1; v_gene: TRBV18; d_gene: TRBD2; abundance: once; CDR3nt: TGTGCCAGCTCAACTAGCGGCGGTTACAATGAGCAGTTCTTC; CDR3aa: CASSTSGGYNEQFF
j_gene: TRBJ2-1; v_gene: TRBV7-8; d_gene: TRBD1; abundance: .; CDR3nt: TGTGCCAGCAGCGCCCGGGACAGGGGAATAAGTGAGCAGTTCTTC; CDR3aa: CASSARDRGISEQFF
j_gene: TRBJ2-3; v_gene: TRBV7-2; d_gene: .; abundance: .; CDR3nt: TGTGCCAGCAGGCGTACAGGGGCGGGGACAGATACGCAGTATTTT; CDR3aa: CASRRTGAGTDTQYF
j_gene: TRBJ2-7; v_gene: TRBV7-6; d_gene: TRBD1; abundance: .; CDR3nt: TGTGCCAGCAGCTTCTCGGGACAGGGGAGTACCTACGAGCAGTACTTC; CDR3aa: CASSFSGQGSTYEQYF
j_gene: TRBJ1-6; v_gene: TRBV11-3; d_gene: TRBD1; abundance: .; CDR3nt: TGTGCCAGCAGCTTAGAACCCGCAGGGGGGAATTCACCCCTCCACTTT; CDR3aa: CASSLEPAGGNSPLHF
j_gene: TRBJ2-3; v_gene: TRBV11-2; d_gene: TRBD2; abundance: .; CDR3nt: TGTGCCAGCAGCCGGGGGACTAGCGGGGCCTCCACAGATACGCAGTATTTT; CDR3aa: CASSRGTSGASTDTQYF
j_gene: TRBJ2-5; v_gene: TRBV9; d_gene: TRBD2; abundance: .; CDR3nt: TGTGCCAGCAGCGTAGGGAGGTTAGCGGGGTCGTACCAAGAGACCCAGTACTTC; CDR3aa: CASSVGRLAGSYQETQYF
j_gene: TRBJ1-5; v_gene: TRBV19; d_gene: .; abundance: .; CDR3nt: TGTGCCAGTAGTATATCAGGGGGCAATCAGCCCCAGCATTTT; CDR3aa: CASSISGGNQPQHF
j_gene: TRBJ2-5; v_gene: TRBV27; d_gene: TRBD2; abundance: .; CDR3nt: TGTGCCAGCAGTTTAGTGGGACTAGCGGGGGGGCCCCAAGAGACCCAGTACTTC; CDR3aa: CASSLVGLAGGPQETQYF
j_gene: TRBJ2-1; v_gene: TRBV6-4; d_gene: .; abundance: .; CDR3nt: TGTGCCAGCAGTGCGACGGGTCCTTCCTACAATGAGCAGTTCTTC; CDR3aa: CASSATGPSYNEQFF
j_gene: TRBJ1-6; v_gene: TRBV9; d_gene: TRBD1; abundance: .; CDR3nt: TGTGCCAGCAGGAGAGGGACAGGGACTTCACCCCTCCACTTT; CDR3aa: CASRRGTGTSPLHF
j_gene: TRBJ1-6; v_gene: TRBV6-5; d_gene: TRBD1; abundance: once; CDR3nt: TGTGCCAGCAGTTCCACAGGGGATTCACCCCTCCACTTT; CDR3aa: CASSSTGDSPLHF
j_gene: TRBJ2-5; v_gene: TRBV7-7; d_gene: .; abundance: .; CDR3nt: TGTGCCAGCAGCCCCCTCTCGGGGAAAGAGACCCAGTACTTC; CDR3aa: CASSPLSGKETQYF
j_gene: TRBJ1-4; v_gene: TRBV5-8; d_gene: TRBD1; abundance: few; CDR3nt: TGTGCCAGCAGCACCGGACAGGGGGGGAATGAAAAACTGTTTTTT; CDR3aa: CASSTGQGGNEKLFF
j_gene: TRBJ2-7; v_gene: TRBV2; d_gene: TRBD2; abundance: .; CDR3nt: TGTGCCAGCAGTGAATTGGCTAGCGGGGTGGGCGAGCAGTACTTC; CDR3aa: CASSELASGVGEQYF
j_gene: TRBJ2-7; v_gene: TRBV7-2; d_gene: .; abundance: .; CDR3nt: TGTGCCAGCAGCACCCGACAGGGGTGGGGAGGGGGGCAGTACTTC; CDR3aa: CASSTRQGWGGGQYF
j_gene: TRBJ2-4; v_gene: TRBV9; d_gene: TRBD2; abundance: .; CDR3nt: TGTGCCAGCAGCCCCCGATTAGCGGGGGGGTTAGCCAAAAACATTCAGTACTTC; CDR3aa: CASSPRLAGGLAKNIQYF
j_gene: TRBJ2-2; v_gene: TRBV18; d_gene: .; abundance: .; CDR3nt: TGTGCCAGCTCACCACCCACAGGGCGCGACACCGGGGAGCTGTTTTTT; CDR3aa: CASSPPTGRDTGELFF
j_gene: TRBJ1-2; v_gene: TRBV7-2; d_gene: TRBD1; abundance: .; CDR3nt: TGTGCCAGCAGCTTAGATAACAGGGGAGTGTATGGCTACACCTTC; CDR3aa: CASSLDNRGVYGYTF
j_gene: TRBJ1-1; v_gene: TRBV7-3; d_gene: .; abundance: .; CDR3nt: TGTGCCAGCAGCTTAACGGCCACGAACACTGAAGCTTTCTTT; CDR3aa: CASSLTATNTEAFF
j_gene: TRBJ2-5; v_gene: TRBV6-5; d_gene: TRBD1; abundance: .; CDR3nt: TGTGCCAGCAGCTACACGACAGGGAGACAAGAGACCCAGTACTTC; CDR3aa: CASSYTTGRQETQYF
j_gene: TRBJ1-1; v_gene: TRBV9; d_gene: .; abundance: .; CDR3nt: TGTGCCAGCAGCGTAGGCGACACTGAAGCTTTCTTT; CDR3aa: CASSVGDTEAFF
j_gene: TRBJ2-3; v_gene: TRBV6-4; d_gene: TRBD2; abundance: few; CDR3nt: TGTGCCAGCAGTGACTCTAGCGGGGGTCCTGATACGCAGTATTTT; CDR3aa: CASSDSSGGPDTQYF
j_gene: TRBJ2-6; v_gene: TRBV25-1; d_gene: TRBD1; abundance: .; CDR3nt: TGTGCCAGCAGTGACGGGGGACAGGGGATTTCTGGGGCCAACGTCCTGACTTTC; CDR3aa: CASSDGGQGISGANVLTF
j_gene: TRBJ1-2; v_gene: TRBV7-2; d_gene: .; abundance: .; CDR3nt: TGTGCCAGCAGCGGGGGAACGGCGGGAAACTATGGCTACACCTTC; CDR3aa: CASSGGTAGNYGYTF
j_gene: TRBJ2-5; v_gene: TRBV2; d_gene: TRBD1; abundance: .; CDR3nt: TGTGCCAGCAGAAAAACAGGGGGAGAGACCCAGTACTTC; CDR3aa: CASRKTGGETQYF
j_gene: TRBJ1-2; v_gene: TRBV5-6; d_gene: .; abundance: .; CDR3nt: TGTGCCAGCGAAAGAACAGGGTCTTACACCTTC; CDR3aa: CASERTGSYTF
j_gene: TRBJ2-7; v_gene: TRBV30; d_gene: TRBD2; abundance: .; CDR3nt: TGTGCCTGGAGAAGTATGGCGGGAGACTACGAGCAGTACTTC; CDR3aa: CAWRSMAGDYEQYF
j_gene: TRBJ1-4; v_gene: TRBV15; d_gene: .; abundance: few; CDR3nt: TGTGCCACCACCCTGGACAAGATTTTCGCAACTAATGAAAAACTGTTTTTT; CDR3aa: CATTLDKIFATNEKLFF
j_gene: TRBJ1-2; v_gene: TRBV2; d_gene: .; abundance: .; CDR3nt: TGTGCCAGCAGTCTTGGGCAGGGTAACTATGGCTACACCTTC; CDR3aa: CASSLGQGNYGYTF
j_gene: TRBJ1-2; v_gene: TRBV5-1; d_gene: TRBD1; abundance: .; CDR3nt: TGCGCCAGCAGCTTGGGACAGGGGGCAGATGGCTACACCTTC; CDR3aa: CASSLGQGADGYTF
j_gene: TRBJ2-2; v_gene: TRBV7-2; d_gene: TRBD2; abundance: .; CDR3nt: TGTGCCAGCAGCTTAAGGTTGGGGGGGGGAAACACCGGGGAGCTGTTTTTT; CDR3aa: CASSLRLGGGNTGELFF
j_gene: TRBJ2-2; v_gene: TRBV7-7; d_gene: TRBD2; abundance: .; CDR3nt: TGTGCTAGCAGTTACGCTGTTAGCGGGGCGGGCGGGGAGCTGTTTTTT; CDR3aa: CASSYAVSGAGGELFF
j_gene: TRBJ2-5; v_gene: TRBV5-4; d_gene: TRBD1; abundance: .; CDR3nt: TGTGCCAGCAGCTTGGCCGGACAGGGCCAAGAGACCCAGTACTTC; CDR3aa: CASSLAGQGQETQYF
j_gene: TRBJ2-7; v_gene: TRBV11-2; d_gene: TRBD2; abundance: .; CDR3nt: TGTGCCAGCAGCTGGACTAGCGGGGGGCCGCCCTACGAGCAGTACTTC; CDR3aa: CASSWTSGGPPYEQYF
j_gene: TRBJ2-5; v_gene: TRBV11-2; d_gene: .; abundance: .; CDR3nt: TGTGCCAGCAGCTTAGATCTGGCCGATCGGACCCAGTACTTC; CDR3aa: CASSLDLADRTQYF
j_gene: TRBJ1-2; v_gene: TRBV5-5; d_gene: TRBD1; abundance: .; CDR3nt: TGTGCCAGCAGCTGGATCCCGGGACAGGTGAACTATGGCTACACCTTC; CDR3aa: CASSWIPGQVNYGYTF
j_gene: TRBJ1-2; v_gene: TRBV7-9; d_gene: .; abundance: .; CDR3nt: TGTGCCAGCAGCTTAGCAATACGACTCTATGGCTACACCTTC; CDR3aa: CASSLAIRLYGYTF
j_gene: TRBJ1-1; v_gene: TRBV6-1; d_gene: TRBD1; abundance: .; CDR3nt: TGTGCCAGCTTCCTCACAGGGGGGTACACTGAAGCTTTCTTT; CDR3aa: CASFLTGGYTEAFF
j_gene: TRBJ1-3; v_gene: TRBV15; d_gene: .; abundance: .; CDR3nt: TGTGCCACCAGCAACGACATGCTCTCTGGAAACACCATATATTTT; CDR3aa: CATSNDMLSGNTIYF
j_gene: TRBJ1-1; v_gene: TRBV6-5; d_gene: .; abundance: .; CDR3nt: TGTGCCAGCAGTTACTCGAGAGGGCTCGGCACTGAAGCTTTCTTT; CDR3aa: CASSYSRGLGTEAFF
j_gene: TRBJ1-2; v_gene: TRBV4-3; d_gene: .; abundance: .; CDR3nt: TGCGCCAGCAGCCAAGATGCGGGGAATGCGTATGGCTACACCTTC; CDR3aa: CASSQDAGNAYGYTF
j_gene: TRBJ2-7; v_gene: TRBV5-1; d_gene: .; abundance: .; CDR3nt: TGCGCCAGCAGCGCTTCCGGCGAGCAGTACTTC; CDR3aa: CASSASGEQYF
j_gene: TRBJ2-1; v_gene: TRBV19; d_gene: .; abundance: .; CDR3nt: TGTGCCAGTACTTGGAGGGGCCTTTACAATGAGCAGTTCTTC; CDR3aa: CASTWRGLYNEQFF
j_gene: TRBJ2-7; v_gene: TRBV7-9; d_gene: TRBD2; abundance: once; CDR3nt: TGTGCCAGCAGCTTTCTAGCGGGGGGACTTAACGAGCAGTACTTC; CDR3aa: CASSFLAGGLNEQYF
j_gene: TRBJ2-7; v_gene: TRBV18; d_gene: TRBD1; abundance: .; CDR3nt: TGTGCCAGCTGGCCGGGACAGGACTCCTACGAGCAGTACTTC; CDR3aa: CASWPGQDSYEQYF
j_gene: TRBJ2-7; v_gene: TRBV7-3; d_gene: TRBD1; abundance: .; CDR3nt: TGTGCCAGCAGCTTAAGGCCAGGGGGCTACGAGCAGTACTTC; CDR3aa: CASSLRPGGYEQYF